Each of the 20 T cell receptor beta chains below was sequenced from the same sample in a study of T cell repertoires in cytomegalovirus infection. TCRdb re-analysed the reads in MiXCR, keeping a single row per CDR3 protein. This sample has 380,000 or so distinct CDR3 sequences, with about 32% found just once. Their target antigens are unknown. Here the sequenced sample was cultured PBMCs, taken from culture after CMV antigen stimulation. These receptors were obtained from a human donor in good health (CMV status not recorded). Some clones in this sample may be carry-over from other donors' samples.

DNA for the CDR3: TGTGCCAGCAGCAACAGGGGGGAAGGCACAGATACGCAGTATTTT. It translates to CASSNRGEGTDTQYF. This chain uses TRBV12-3 or TRBV12-4 with TRBJ2-3; 8 bases fit TRBD1. With V trimmed by 6 bases and J by 1 base, 6 bases remained unmatched. This CDR3 has 15 residues.

This clonotype was observed a few times. The chain uses TRBV27 and TRBJ1-5, with D uncertain. The germline gives CDR1 MNHEY, CDR2 SMNVEV (reference sequence). V dropped 2 bases and J dropped 0 bases, with 8 bases sitting between them. The length of the CDR3 is 15 residues. DNA for the CDR3: TGTGCCAGCAGTTTAGGTTACAATAGCAATCAGCCCCAGCATTTT. This gives the protein CASSLGYNSNQPQHF.

This chain uses TRBV15 with TRBJ2-3; 8 bases align to TRBD1. The CDR3 contains 16 residues. V shed 0 bases, J shed 1 base, and the junction held 3 bases outside the gene matches. The germline gives CDR1 LNHNV, CDR2 YYDKDF (reference sequence). The CDR3 reads CATSRDPGQGTDTQYF. CDR3 sequence (DNA): TGTGCCACCAGCAGAGATCCGGGACAGGGCACAGATACGCAGTATTTT. Full variable domain (remainder filled in from reference TRBV15 and TRBJ2-3): DAMVIQNPRYQVTQFGKPVTLSCSQTLNHNVMYWYQQKSSQAPKLLFHYYDKDFNNEADTPDNFQSRRPNTSFCFLDIRSPGLGDTAMYLCATSRDPGQGTDTQYFGPGTRLTVL.

V is TRBV12-3 or TRBV12-4 and J is TRBJ1-1, with D possibly matching TRBD1 (5 bases). Trimming took off 2 bases at V and 1 base at J, with 11 bases between the two ends. The CDR3 is made up of 15 amino acids. The CDR3 loop is CASSLIGQGNTEAFF. DNA of the CDR3: TGTGCCAGCAGTTTAATTGGCCAGGGGAACACTGAAGCTTTCTTT.

This chain uses TRBV5-4 with TRBJ2-1, with 9 positions matching TRBD2. The CDR3 spans 15 residues. Germline V gives CDR1 SGHNT, CDR2 YYREEE (reference sequence). The trim removed 0 bases at V and 7 bases at J, leaving 5 bases unmatched. The CDR3 region has the DNA TGTGCCAGCAGCTTGGATAGCGGGAGCGAGAATGAGCAGTTCTTC. It codes for CASSLDSGSENEQFF.

In its sample, this clonotype was seen a few times. The chain joins TRBV18 to TRBJ2-1; 10 bases line up with TRBD2. Losses at the gene ends were 2 bases for V and 8 bases for J; bases not matched to a gene: 6. Germline CDR1 reads KGHSH; CDR2 reads LQKENI. The length of the CDR3 is 15 residues. Here the CDR3 DNA reads TGTGCCAGCTCACCAACGGCTAGCGGGAGCCATGAGCAGTTCTTC. Translating gives CASSPTASGSHEQFF.

The V and J genes are TRBV7-2 and TRBJ1-5; no clear D gene. The CDR3 is 14 residues long. Germline lookup yields CDR1 SGHTA and CDR2 FQGNSA. V lost 3 bases and J lost 4, with 10 bases in between. The DNA for the CDR3 is TGTGCCAGCAGCTTGCTACCGCCAAATCAGCCCCAGCATTTT. It yields the protein CASSLLPPNQPQHF. Together with reference TRBV7-2 and TRBJ1-5, the CDR3 gives the full variable domain: GAGVSQSPSNKVTEKGKDVELRCDPISGHTALYWYRQSLGQGLEFLIYFQGNSAPDKSGLPSDRFSAERTGGSVSTLTIQRTQQEDSAVYLCASSLLPPNQPQHFGDGTRLSIL.

The chain joins TRBV5-1 to TRBJ2-1; TRBD2 matches at 9 bases. Germline trimming cut 1 base from V and 4 bases from J; bases unmatched to any gene: 15. The CDR3 is 19 amino acids. Germline-derived CDR1 and CDR2 are SGHRS and YFSETQ. The CDR3 DNA reads as TGCGCCAGCAGCTTGAGGCTAGCGGGATTCCCGTTCCGGTACAATGAGCAGTTCTTC. It encodes CASSLRLAGFPFRYNEQFF.

This clonotype was picked up many times. V and J are TRBV7-2 and TRBJ2-1; 8 bases align to TRBD2. Trimming took 2 bases from V and 0 from J; bases not matched to a gene: 6. The CDR3 has 17 residues. Germline CDR1 reads SGHTA; CDR2 reads FQGNSA. CDR3 sequence (DNA): TGTGCCAGCAGCTTATCATCGGGAGGGAGCTCCTACAATGAGCAGTTCTTC. It specifies CASSLSSGGSSYNEQFF.

This clonotype was counted between two and nine times. V is TRBV7-2 and J is TRBJ2-5, with D maybe TRBD2 (6 bases). With 2 bases removed from V and 5 bases from J, the gap between germline ends came to 12 bases. Germline values: CDR1 SGHTA, CDR2 FQGNSA. The CDR3 consists of 14 residues. CDR3 sequence: CASSLSGESETQYF. The DNA of the CDR3 is TGTGCCAGCAGCTTATCGGGAGAATCGGAGACCCAGTACTTC.

This chain uses TRBV25-1 with TRBJ1-1; D unresolved. CDR1 and CDR2 from the germline V gene are MGHDK and SYGVNS. Trimming shortened V by 3 bases and J by 7 bases, and 6 bases separated the two germline ends. The CDR3 runs to 11 residues. The DNA of the CDR3 is TGTGCCAGCAGTGACTGGTTTGAAGCTTTCTTT. Protein sequence: CASSDWFEAFF.

This chain uses TRBV6-5 with TRBJ1-6; unclear D gene. This CDR3 has 13 amino acids. Germline-derived CDR1 and CDR2 are MNHEY and SVGAGI. The germline V and J ends were trimmed by 0 bases and 10 bases, with 7 bases remaining between them. CDR3 residues: CASSYSTRSPLHF. The CDR3 bases are TGTGCCAGCAGTTACTCAACTCGGTCACCCCTCCACTTT.

This clonotype was seen a handful of times. The rearrangement joins TRBV11-2 to TRBJ2-7; TRBD1 matches at 7 bases. The J segment lost 9 bases and the V segment lost 1 base, leaving 12 bases of the junction unmatched. The CDR3 is 15 amino acids. From germline, CDR1 is SGHAT and CDR2 FQNNGV. The CDR3: CASSLGTGYSVSQYF. The DNA for the CDR3 is TGTGCCAGCAGCTTAGGGACAGGATACTCTGTTTCGCAGTACTTC. Based on the CDR3 plus reference TRBV11-2 and TRBJ2-7, the full variable domain is EAGVAQSPRYKIIEKRQSVAFWCNPISGHATLYWYQQILGQGPKLLIQFQNNGVVDDSQLPKDRFSAERLKGVDSTLKIQPAKLEDSAVYLCASSLGTGYSVSQYFGPGTRLTVT.

As to this clonotype: A single base separates this from a much larger clone, so it may be a read error. J is TRBJ2-2 and V is TRBV7-3; D call uncertain. This CDR3 has 12 amino acids. Deletions cut 2 bases from V and 5 bases from J, with 3 bases between. Germline V CDR1 and CDR2: SGHTA, FQGTGA. The CDR3 region is CASSLFTGELFF. As DNA, the CDR3 is TGTGCCAGCAGCTTATTTACCGGGGAGCTGTTTTTT.

For this clonotype: This may arise from a read error, as a much more abundant clone is one base away. The V and J genes are TRBV7-2 and TRBJ1-1; D may be TRBD1 (6 bases). Germline V lookup: CDR1 SGHTA, CDR2 FQGNSA. CDR3 length: 14 residues. The CDR3 region has the DNA TGTGCCATCAGCTTTGGACAGACGAACACTGAAGCTTTCTTT. Encoded protein: CAISFGQTNTEAFF.

The genes are TRBV7-2 and TRBJ2-3; 14 nucleotides agree with TRBD2. The V segment lost 3 bases and the J segment 5 bases; nucleotides outside the gene matches: 1. The CDR3 contains 15 residues. The germline V gene encodes CDR1 SGHTA and CDR2 FQGNSA. The CDR3 loop reads CASSFGTSGGDTQYF. DNA for the CDR3: TGTGCCAGCAGCTTCGGGACTAGCGGGGGAGATACGCAGTATTTT. Full variable domain (remainder filled in from reference TRBV7-2 and TRBJ2-3): GAGVSQSPSNKVTEKGKDVELRCDPISGHTALYWYRQSLGQGLEFLIYFQGNSAPDKSGLPSDRFSAERTGGSVSTLTIQRTQQEDSAVYLCASSFGTSGGDTQYFGPGTRLTVL.

This chain links TRBV5-1 with TRBJ1-1, with unresolved D. The CDR3 length is 16 residues. CDR1 and CDR2 from the germline V gene are SGHRS and YFSETQ. V lost 0 bases and J 0 bases, leaving 12 bases between the germline ends. CDR3 in DNA: TGCGCCAGCAGCTTGGAAGCGGTCAGTTTGAACACTGAAGCTTTCTTT. It yields the protein CASSLEAVSLNTEAFF. The whole variable domain, remainder taken from reference TRBV5-1 and TRBJ1-1, is KAGVTQTPRYLIKTRGQQVTLSCSPISGHRSVSWYQQTPGQGLQFLFEYFSETQRNKGNFPGRFSGRQFSNSRSEMNVSTLELGDSALYLCASSLEAVSLNTEAFFGQGTRLTVV.

This clonotype was seen ten or more times. The V gene is TRBV7-2, the J gene TRBJ2-6; tentative D call: TRBD1 (5 bases). V shed 0 bases and J shed 2 bases, with 8 bases lying between them. Germline V gene sequence: CDR1 SGHTA, CDR2 FQGNSA. CDR3 size: 16 residues. CDR3 DNA: TGTGCCAGCAGCTTAGCGCTCAGGGCTGGGGCCAACGTCCTGACTTTC. It encodes CASSLALRAGANVLTF.

The chain couples TRBV4-2 to TRBJ2-7; 7 bases map to TRBD2. Germline loops: CDR1 LGHNA, CDR2 YNFKEQ. The CDR3 totals 15 residues. V dropped 1 base and J dropped 3; count of bases not matched to a gene: 6. The CDR3 spells CASSQAGDYRYEQYF. The CDR3 DNA follows: TGTGCCAGCAGCCAAGCTGGGGACTACCGCTACGAGCAGTACTTC.

This clonotype was seen ten or more times. V gene TRBV7-2 combines with J gene TRBJ2-3; D is uncertain. The CDR3 is made up of 16 amino acids. The V gene's germline CDR1 is SGHTA and CDR2 FQGNSA. The V end was cut by 5 bases, the J end by 2 bases, with 17 bases between. CDR3 amino acids: CASSVRNRLATDTQYF. CDR3 DNA sequence: TGTGCCAGCAGCGTACGAAATCGGTTGGCCACAGATACGCAGTATTTT.